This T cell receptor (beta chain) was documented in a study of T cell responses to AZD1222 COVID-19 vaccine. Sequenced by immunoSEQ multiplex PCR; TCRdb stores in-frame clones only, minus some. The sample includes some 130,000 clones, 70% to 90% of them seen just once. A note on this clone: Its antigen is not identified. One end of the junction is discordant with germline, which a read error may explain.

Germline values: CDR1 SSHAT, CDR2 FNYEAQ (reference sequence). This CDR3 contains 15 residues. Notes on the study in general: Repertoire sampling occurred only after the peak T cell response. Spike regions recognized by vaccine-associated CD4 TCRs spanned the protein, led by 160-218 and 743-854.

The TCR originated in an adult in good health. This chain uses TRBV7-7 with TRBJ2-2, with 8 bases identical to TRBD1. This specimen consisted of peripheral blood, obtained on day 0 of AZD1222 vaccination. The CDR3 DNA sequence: TGTGCTAGCAGCTCCGGGACAGGGAACACCGGGGAGCTGTTTTTT. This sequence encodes CASSSGTGNTGELFF. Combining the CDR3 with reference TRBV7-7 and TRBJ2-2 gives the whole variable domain GAGVSQSPRYKVTKRGQDVTLRCDPISSHATLYWYQQALGQGPEFLTYFNYEAQPDKSGLPSDRFSAERPEGSISTLTIQRTEQRDSAMYRCASSSGTGNTGELFFGEGSRLTVL.